This T cell receptor (beta chain) came from a study of blood T cell repertoires in COVID-19. Overall study: COVID-19 samples, acute and convalescent, were from the United States, Italy and Spain. PBMCs, B-cell-depleted T cells, or T cells were the source of the cDNA or gDNA that made up the material.

CDR3 length: 18 amino acids. V was trimmed by 1 base and J by 10 bases, leaving 26 bases between them. Germline V gene data show CDR1 as MGHDK and CDR2 as SYGVNS. Original methodology: Reference gene primer amplification gave nucleated cell count estimates. Libraries were prepared by immunoSEQ multiplex PCR; TCRdb keeps only in-frame clonotypes and omits some of them. V, J and clone size reflect that table, while D and trimming were determined from the DNA. The sample yields tens of thousands of clones, roughly 84% seen once. The J gene is TRBJ2-1, the V gene TRBV25-1; weak D call: TRBD2 (5 bases). The specimen sequenced was peripheral blood. This clonotype originated in a man between 50 and 59 years old with acute or convalescent COVID-19. CDR3 loop: CASSEWRSFQRRAVEQFF. The DNA of the CDR3 is TGTGCCAGCAGTGAATGGAGGTCCTTCCAACGAAGGGCCGTGGAGCAGTTCTTC.